This is a list of T cell receptor beta chains from one sample in a study of human T cells and chemical hapten exposure. A single record per CDR3 protein comes from TCRdb applying MiXCR to the 5' RACE reads. Here the sample spans under 150,000 distinct CDR3 sequences, around a fifth being singletons. The origin of the receptors is a human donor in good health. CDR3s include the opening cysteine and the closing phenylalanine or tryptophan. A D gene is named only where the DNA matches it firmly. The size entry is marked missing in some rows and otherwise reads once, few, many or a size class.

size: few; V: TRBV29-1; D: .; J: TRBJ2-7; CDR3: CSVTRLDSYEQYF; DNA: TGCAGCGTGACCCGACTTGACTCCTACGAGCAGTACTTC
size: few; V: TRBV19; D: .; J: TRBJ2-3; CDR3: CASCRGTPTDTQYF; DNA: TGTGCCAGTTGCCGGGGGACTCCCACAGATACGCAGTATTTT
size: few; V: TRBV6-5; D: .; J: TRBJ1-2; CDR3: CASSSTELNYGYTF; DNA: TGTGCCAGCAGTTCGACAGAATTGAACTATGGCTACACCTTC
size: .; V: TRBV27; D: .; J: TRBJ2-2; CDR3: CASPRPPGRFTGELFF; DNA: TGTGCCAGTCCCCGCCCCCCGGGGCGTTTCACCGGGGAGCTGTTTTTT
size: .; V: TRBV28; D: .; J: TRBJ2-2; CDR3: CASSHKGVGANTGELFF; DNA: TGTGCCAGCAGCCACAAAGGGGTTGGGGCGAACACCGGGGAGCTGTTTTTT
size: .; V: TRBV6-5; D: .; J: TRBJ2-7; CDR3: CASSRAKSDEQYF; DNA: TGTGCCAGTAGTAGGGCGAAGTCCGACGAGCAGTACTTC
size: .; V: TRBV28; D: TRBD2; J: TRBJ2-3; CDR3: CASSSLAGAGTDTQYF; DNA: TGTGCCAGCAGTTCCTTAGCGGGAGCCGGCACAGATACGCAGTATTTT
size: .; V: TRBV7-2; D: TRBD1; J: TRBJ2-7; CDR3: CASSLVGTGPEQYF; DNA: TGTGCCAGCAGCTTAGTAGGGACAGGCCCCGAGCAGTACTTC
size: .; V: TRBV4-1; D: .; J: TRBJ1-1; CDR3: CASSQLLPPVGTEAFF; DNA: TGCGCCAGCAGCCAACTCCTCCCCCCGGTGGGCACTGAAGCTTTCTTT
size: .; V: TRBV28; D: TRBD1; J: TRBJ2-1; CDR3: CASSLGGQYNEQFF; DNA: TGTGCCAGCAGTTTAGGGGGACAGTACAATGAGCAGTTCTTC
size: .; V: TRBV7-9; D: TRBD2; J: TRBJ2-3; CDR3: CASSPGTSGKKADTQYF; DNA: TGTGCCAGCAGCCCGGGGACTAGCGGGAAGAAGGCAGATACGCAGTATTTT
size: few; V: TRBV28; D: .; J: TRBJ2-7; CDR3: CASSHEQGTFSYEQYF; DNA: TGTGCCAGCAGCCACGAACAGGGTACCTTCTCCTACGAGCAGTACTTC
size: few; V: TRBV9; D: TRBD2; J: TRBJ2-3; CDR3: CASSARGAAGGEADTQYF; DNA: TGTGCCAGCAGCGCACGAGGGGCAGCGGGAGGCGAGGCAGATACGCAGTATTTT
size: .; V: TRBV30; D: TRBD1; J: TRBJ2-1; CDR3: CAWNPGQPYNEEFF; DNA: TGTGCCTGGAATCCGGGACAGCCCTACAATGAGGAGTTCTTC
size: .; V: TRBV5-6; D: .; J: TRBJ2-3; CDR3: CASSLAGAEDTQYF; DNA: TGTGCCAGCAGCTTGGCGGGAGCGGAAGATACGCAGTATTTT
size: .; V: TRBV27; D: .; J: TRBJ2-1; CDR3: CASRPLVTGADNEQFF; DNA: TGTGCCAGCAGGCCTTTAGTTACGGGAGCCGACAATGAGCAGTTCTTC
size: .; V: TRBV28; D: TRBD1; J: TRBJ1-2; CDR3: CATDRGTSSYTF; DNA: TGTGCCACCGACAGGGGAACATCCTCCTACACCTTC
size: few; V: TRBV12-3/TRBV12-4; D: .; J: TRBJ1-2; CDR3: CASSADLDYGYTF; DNA: TGTGCCAGCAGTGCAGACCTGGACTATGGCTACACCTTC
size: .; V: TRBV9; D: TRBD2; J: TRBJ2-1; CDR3: CASSVEGGASGSSERFF; DNA: TGTGCCAGCAGCGTAGAGGGGGGGGCTAGCGGGAGTTCTGAGCGGTTCTTC
size: .; V: TRBV18; D: TRBD2; J: TRBJ2-1; CDR3: CASSPKGTSGSSNEQFF; DNA: TGTGCCAGCTCACCCAAAGGGACTAGCGGGAGTTCTAATGAGCAGTTCTTC